The T cell receptor beta chain described here comes from a study of PD-L1 blockade in urothelial cancer. Regarding time point: pretreatment peripheral blood. Patient disease was locally advanced or metastatic urothelial carcinoma. The CDR3 is 15 amino acids. Looked up from germline, CDR1 is SNHLY and CDR2 is FYNNEI. V lost 5 bases and J 4 bases, leaving 17 bases between the germline ends. Data came from immunoSEQ multiplex PCR; TCRdb stores just in-frame clones and leaves some out. The sample lists about 93,000 clones; roughly 90% were seen once. The sequencing here drew on PBMCs, taken around atezolizumab (anti-PD-L1) treatment. This sequence was found in a man aged 55 to 69 with urothelial cancer. The chain has TRBV2 and TRBJ2-5, with a possible D match to TRBD2 (5 bases). The CDR3 reads CASSSNPGFGETQYF. CDR3 coding DNA: TGTGCCAGCAGTTCTAACCCGGGATTTGGAGAGACCCAGTACTTC.